Following are 32 T cell receptor beta chains from one sample sequenced in a study of blood T cells in healthy people across ages. Then a second PCR, running roughly 7 to 11 cycles, was carried out with a sample-barcoded 5' primer and a J-beta primer mix. TCRdb independently ran MiXCR on the 5' RACE reads; one entry per CDR3 protein. Of around 1.5 million distinct CDR3 sequences listed, approximately 59% are singletons. Sequenced material: blood. These receptors originate from a man aged 18-30 years in good health.

This chain joins TRBV10-3 and TRBJ2-5; 7 bases align to TRBD1. The germline gives CDR1 ENHRY, CDR2 SYGVKD. After removal of 8 bases from V and 11 bases from J, the junction contained 14 bases not matched to a gene. The CDR3 is made up of 13 amino acids. The CDR3, as DNA: TGTGCCATCGCCGAAGCTTCGACAGGGTGGCAGTACTTC. It encodes CAIAEASTGWQYF.

Remarks on this clonotype: One end of the junction fails to match germline, which may point to a read error. This chain connects TRBV2 to TRBJ2-1; the D is unclear. Germline loops: CDR1 SNHLY, CDR2 FYNNEI. The CDR3 has 15 residues. The CDR3 here is CASSDPSFANNEQFF. CDR3 DNA: TGTGCCAGCAGTGACCCCTCGTTTGCTAACAATGAGCAGTTCTTT. The full variable domain, its missing parts supplied by reference TRBV2 and TRBJ2-1, is EPEVTQTPSHQVTQMGQEVILRCVPISNHLYFYWYRQILGQKVEFLVSFYNNEISEKSEIFDDQFSVERPDGSNFTLKIRSTKLEDSAMYFCASSDPSFANNEQFFGPGTRLTVL.

The rearrangement uses TRBV6-2 or TRBV6-3 and TRBJ2-7, with TRBD2 as a possible D gene (6 bases). The ends were cut back, 6 bases at V and 2 bases at J, with 17 bases in the middle. Germline V gene lookup returns CDR1 MNHEY and CDR2 SVGEGT. This CDR3 is built from 15 residues. DNA for the CDR3: TGTGCCAGCAGCCATCCCGGGGGAGCCACCTACGAGCAGTACTTC. It codes for CASSHPGGATYEQYF.

The chain combines TRBV3-1 with TRBJ2-3; a weak D match, TRBD2 (5 bases). The V end was cut by 11 bases, the J end by 6 bases, with 18 bases between. This CDR3 is built from 13 residues. Germline V gene sequence: CDR1 LGHDT, CDR2 YNNKEL (reference sequence). The CDR3, as DNA: TGTGCCTCCTCGAGGCAACCGGGGGATACGCAGTATTTT. Translation: CASSRQPGDTQYF.

V and J are TRBV6-5 and TRBJ1-6, with D perhaps TRBD1 (5 bases). The ends were cut back, 2 bases at V and 15 bases at J, with 11 bases in the middle. Germline values: CDR1 MNHEY, CDR2 SVGAGI. CDR3 length: 12 residues. This CDR3 is CASSYGGQLLHF. The CDR3 DNA is TGTGCCAGCAGTTACGGTGGACAACTCCTCCACTTT.

DNA of the CDR3: TGTGCCAGCAGCTCCCCGGGACAGAAGCGAATGAACACTGAAGCTTTCTTT. Translation: CASSSPGQKRMNTEAFF. This chain connects TRBV7-9 to TRBJ1-1; 7 bases fit TRBD1. This CDR3 is built from 17 residues. V was clipped by 4 bases and J by 0 bases; unmatched bases: 11. The germline gives CDR1 SEHNR, CDR2 FQNEAQ (reference sequence).

This clonotype was detected only a few times. This chain uses TRBV2 with TRBJ2-1; 8 bases agree with TRBD1. CDR1 and CDR2 from the germline V gene are SNHLY and FYNNEI. With 8 bases clipped from V and 7 bases from J, the junction kept 4 bases outside the gene matches. This CDR3 has 12 amino acids. The CDR3 nucleotides read TGTGCCAGCGACAGGGGACGGAATGAGCAGTTCTTC. Translation: CASDRGRNEQFF.

This clonotype was seen a few times. J is TRBJ2-7 and V is TRBV6-6, with 11 bases identical to TRBD2. Germline trimming cut 5 bases from V and 2 bases from J; bases unmatched to any gene: 5. Germline CDR1 reads MNHNY; CDR2 reads SVGAGI (reference sequence). The CDR3 has 15 residues. CDR3 amino acids: CASSHRLAGTYEQYF. CDR3 sequence (DNA): TGTGCCAGCAGTCATAGACTAGCGGGGACCTACGAGCAGTACTTC.

J is TRBJ2-5 and V is TRBV6-2 or TRBV6-3; D is ambiguous. The germline V and J ends were trimmed by 1 base and 5 bases, with 11 bases remaining between them. Germline CDR1 and CDR2: MNHEY and SVGEGT. CDR3 length: 14 amino acids. DNA of the CDR3: TGTGCCAGCAGTTACTTGGGGATGTGGGAGACCCAGTACTTC. It encodes CASSYLGMWETQYF.

The table lists this clonotype with a few counts. The chain combines TRBV6-2 or TRBV6-3 with TRBJ2-1; D gene uncertain. V gave up 7 bases and J gave up 1 base, with 14 bases separating them. This CDR3 contains 15 residues. Germline CDR1 is MNHEY and CDR2 is SVGEGT. The CDR3 nucleotides are TGTGCCAGCAAGCTCGACTCAAGTTCCTACAATGAGCAGTTCTTC. Translating it yields CASKLDSSSYNEQFF.

This clonotype was recorded a few times. This chain joins TRBV29-1 and TRBJ1-2, with 12 bases lining up with TRBD1. Looked up from germline, CDR1 is SQVTM and CDR2 is ANQGSEA. The CDR3 loop spans 14 amino acids. V was clipped by 5 bases and J by 4 bases; unmatched bases: 5. CDR3 nucleotides: TGCAGCGTTTGGGGGACAGGGGGCCCCTATGGCTACACCTTC. It yields the protein CSVWGTGGPYGYTF. Combining the CDR3 with reference TRBV29-1 and TRBJ1-2 gives the whole variable domain SAVISQKPSRDICQRGTSLTIQCQVDSQVTMMFWYRQQPGQSLTLIATANQGSEATYESGFVIDKFPISRPNLTFSTLTVSNMSPEDSSIYLCSVWGTGGPYGYTFGSGTRLTVV.

The chain employs TRBV5-1 and TRBJ2-3, with 8 nucleotides matching TRBD2. This CDR3 is 19 amino acids long. After removal of 7 bases from V and 2 bases from J, the junction contained 21 bases not matched to a gene. Germline V CDR1 and CDR2: SGHRS, YFSETQ. The CDR3 here is CASSRGLVMRGDFTDTQYF. The CDR3 DNA reads TGCGCCAGCTCCCGGGGACTAGTGATGCGAGGGGACTTCACAGATACGCAGTATTTT. Filled out from reference TRBV5-1 and TRBJ2-3, the complete variable domain reads KAGVTQTPRYLIKTRGQQVTLSCSPISGHRSVSWYQQTPGQGLQFLFEYFSETQRNKGNFPGRFSGRQFSNSRSEMNVSTLELGDSALYLCASSRGLVMRGDFTDTQYFGPGTRLTVL.

The chain carries TRBV27 and TRBJ2-7; 8 bases are a match to TRBD1. This CDR3 has 14 amino acids. V trimming: 6 bases; J trimming: 2 bases; junction bases outside the gene matches: 6. Germline values: CDR1 MNHEY, CDR2 SMNVEV (reference sequence). The CDR3 DNA reads TGTGCCAGCAGCACGGACAGGGTTGCCTACGAGCAGTACTTC. It specifies CASSTDRVAYEQYF.

This clonotype occurred once. This rearrangement joins TRBV6-2 or TRBV6-3 to TRBJ2-5, with TRBD1 matching 7 bases. The CDR3 has 16 residues. The V gene's germline CDR1 is MNHEY and CDR2 SVGEGT. The ends lost 4 bases at V and 0 bases at J; junction bases unmatched: 8. CDR3 DNA sequence: TGTGCCAGCAGTTTCGATCTCGGACAGGACCAAGAGACCCAGTACTTC. Amino acid sequence: CASSFDLGQDQETQYF.

The sample holds a few counts of this clonotype. This CDR3 reads CASSLGTGANTGELFF. The CDR3 coding sequence is TGTGCCAGCAGCTTAGGTACCGGGGCTAACACCGGGGAGCTGTTTTTT. This sequence joins TRBV11-2 and TRBJ2-2; D is tentatively TRBD1 or TRBD2 (5 bases each). This CDR3 comprises 16 residues. V was trimmed by 1 base and J by 2 bases, leaving 11 bases between them. Germline V gene data show CDR1 as SGHAT and CDR2 as FQNNGV. The variable domain in full, with the rest retrieved from reference TRBV11-2 and TRBJ2-2, is EAGVAQSPRYKIIEKRQSVAFWCNPISGHATLYWYQQILGQGPKLLIQFQNNGVVDDSQLPKDRFSAERLKGVDSTLKIQPAKLEDSAVYLCASSLGTGANTGELFFGEGSRLTVL.

Only a few counts were recorded for this clonotype. V is TRBV2 and J is TRBJ2-7; D gene ambiguous. V was shortened by 4 bases and J by 0 bases, with 10 bases between the two germline ends. The CDR3 is 14 amino acids. Germline V gives CDR1 SNHLY, CDR2 FYNNEI. CDR3 amino acids: CASSGPESSYEQYF. CDR3 bases: TGTGCCAGCAGTGGGCCCGAGAGCTCCTACGAGCAGTACTTC.

The chain combines TRBV5-1 with TRBJ2-1; D possibly uses TRBD1 or TRBD2 (6 bases each). Per the germline V gene, CDR1 is SGHRS and CDR2 is YFSETQ. The CDR3 has 15 amino acids. Trimming stripped 2 bases from V and 2 bases from J, with 11 bases between. The CDR3 region is CASSFGGQTYNEQFF. In DNA, the CDR3 is TGCGCCAGCAGCTTTGGGGGGCAAACCTACAATGAGCAGTTCTTC. Based on the CDR3 plus reference TRBV5-1 and TRBJ2-1, the full variable domain is KAGVTQTPRYLIKTRGQQVTLSCSPISGHRSVSWYQQTPGQGLQFLFEYFSETQRNKGNFPGRFSGRQFSNSRSEMNVSTLELGDSALYLCASSFGGQTYNEQFFGPGTRLTVL.

The sample holds one count of this clonotype. The chain joins TRBV7-9 to TRBJ2-5; no clear D. V gave up 5 bases and J gave up 2 bases, with 15 bases separating them. CDR1 and CDR2 (germline): SEHNR, FQNEAQ (reference sequence). The CDR3 has 15 residues. The CDR3 protein is CASSPIVWSQETQYF. The CDR3 DNA is TGTGCCAGCAGCCCGATCGTTTGGTCTCAAGAGACCCAGTACTTC.

The gene calls are TRBV6-6 and TRBJ2-7; 8 bases are a match to TRBD2. Germline V gives CDR1 MNHNY, CDR2 SVGAGI (reference sequence). The CDR3 runs to 13 residues. With 4 bases clipped from V and 11 bases from J, the junction kept 10 bases outside the gene matches. The CDR3 DNA follows: TGTGCCAGCAGTTTGGCCACGGGAGGGCCTAAGTACTTC. Protein: CASSLATGGPKYF.

In its sample, this clonotype was seen a few times. The CDR3 here is CASSHNSGPTYEQYF. CDR3 coding DNA: TGCGCCAGCAGCCACAACTCCGGCCCCACCTACGAGCAGTACTTC. V is TRBV5-1 and J is TRBJ2-7; D is unclear. The V and J ends lost 4 bases and 2 bases respectively, with 16 bases between them. There are 15 residues in the CDR3. Germline V lookup: CDR1 SGHRS, CDR2 YFSETQ.

V and J are TRBV12-3 or TRBV12-4 and TRBJ2-2; D is ambiguous. Deletions cut 7 bases from V and 6 bases from J, with 15 bases between. The CDR3 runs 14 residues. The CDR3 reads CASTIGEVSGELFF. CDR3 DNA sequence: TGTGCCAGCACCATAGGTGAAGTATCCGGGGAGCTGTTTTTT.

This clonotype was recorded a few times. The chain has TRBV20-1 and TRBJ2-4; the D is unclear. The CDR3 totals 14 residues. Germline V gene sequence: CDR1 DFQATT, CDR2 SNEGSKA (reference sequence). Trimming pared 1 base from V and 3 bases from J, leaving 10 bases between. CDR3 sequence: CSARGPSGKNIQYF. In DNA, the CDR3 is TGCAGTGCTAGAGGACCTAGTGGCAAAAACATTCAGTACTTC.

This sequence joins TRBV4-2 and TRBJ1-2, with no clear D. Trimming pared 0 bases from V and 5 bases from J, leaving 13 bases between. The CDR3 loop spans 15 amino acids. Germline V gene data show CDR1 as LGHNA and CDR2 as YNFKEQ. For the CDR3, the DNA is TGTGCCAGCAGCCAAGAAGTCCGGCAAGGGTATGGCTACACCTTC. Amino acids: CASSQEVRQGYGYTF.

This clonotype was observed a single time. The germline gene is not matched at one end of the junction; a read error may be the cause. The chain couples TRBV20-1 to TRBJ2-7; 11 bases align to TRBD2. Germline V gene sequence: CDR1 DFQATT, CDR2 SNEGSKA (reference sequence). There are 13 residues in the CDR3. DNA of the CDR3: TGCAGTCCTAGCGGGGGGCCCTCCTACGAACAGTACTTC. As protein: CSPSGGPSYEQYF.

This chain uses TRBV13 with TRBJ1-3, with 8 bases identical to TRBD1. Losses at the gene ends were 6 bases for V and 0 bases for J; bases not matched to a gene: 7. The CDR3 contains 16 residues. The germline V gene encodes CDR1 PRHDT and CDR2 FYEKMQ (reference sequence). CDR3 sequence reads: CASSWGQANSGNTIYF. Here the CDR3 DNA reads TGTGCCAGCAGTTGGGGACAGGCGAACTCTGGAAACACCATATATTTT.

This chain links TRBV4-1 with TRBJ1-1, with unresolved D. V was pared by 4 bases and J by 2 bases, with 11 bases between. The germline gives CDR1 MGHRA, CDR2 YSYEKL. CDR3 length: 14 residues. For the CDR3, the DNA is TGCGCCAGCAGCCTAATAAATGTTAACACTGAAGCTTTCTTT. Its translation is CASSLINVNTEAFF.

For this clonotype: A read error may produce the germline difference seen at one junction end. The genes are TRBV4-3 and TRBJ2-6; D gene unclear. Germline assignment: CDR1 LGHNA and CDR2 YSLEER. The CDR3 runs 17 residues. The CDR3 spells CASSHSGLYSEANVLTF. The CDR3 bases are TGCGCCAGCAGCCATTCCGGGTTGTACTCTGAGGCCAACGTCCTGACTTTC.

This clonotype has a handful of counts. CDR3 protein: CASSLSPLGDTQYF. As DNA, the CDR3 is TGTGCCAGCAGCCTATCTCCCCTCGGCGATACGCAGTATTTT. The chain recombines TRBV28 with TRBJ2-3; D not certain. Trimming stripped 6 bases from V and 6 bases from J, with 16 bases between. CDR3 length equals 14 residues. Germline assignment: CDR1 MDHEN and CDR2 SYDVKM.

The chain is built from TRBV13 and TRBJ2-1; D not certain. This CDR3 contains 13 residues. V lost 2 bases and J lost 8, with 10 bases in between. The germline gives CDR1 PRHDT, CDR2 FYEKMQ (reference sequence). Written as DNA, the CDR3 is TGTGCCAGCAGCTTATATCGTGACCATGAGCAGTTCTTC. Translated: CASSLYRDHEQFF.

This clonotype was observed a few times. The chain uses TRBV6-5 and TRBJ2-1; unclear D gene. From germline, CDR1 is MNHEY and CDR2 SVGAGI. V lost 6 bases and J lost 8, with 2 bases in between. CDR3 length equals 9 residues. The CDR3: CASSHEQFF. CDR3 DNA sequence: TGTGCCAGCAGCCATGAGCAGTTCTTC.

This clonotype was observed many times. The chain combines TRBV27 with TRBJ2-3, with TRBD2 matching over 8 bases. J lost 4 bases, V lost 8 bases, and 2 bases had no gene match. CDR3 length equals 12 residues. Per germline, CDR1 MNHEY and CDR2 SMNVEV (reference sequence). This CDR3 reads CASPGLADTQYF. CDR3 bases: TGTGCCAGCCCGGGACTAGCAGATACGCAGTATTTT.

V usage is TRBV7-2 and J usage is TRBJ2-4; 10 positions agree with TRBD2. With the DNA end fitting TRBJ2-7 better, the J assignment may be wrong. This CDR3 is 18 amino acids long. Germline CDR1 SGHTA, CDR2 FQGNSA. The CDR3 loop reads CASSFIRGRLAGDYEQYF. The CDR3 DNA reads as TGTGCCAGCAGCTTTATTAGGGGGAGACTAGCGGGTGACTACGAGCAGTACTTC.